The 8 T cell receptor beta chains listed next were all sequenced from one sample in a study of neoadjuvant anti-PD-1 for oral cavity cancer. Clones were read by immunoSEQ multiplex PCR, and TCRdb kept only the in-frame ones, dropping some. Of approximately 43,000 clones listed, about three quarters were seen once; the top ten hold 4% to 5%. Time point specified: after neoadjuvant nivolumab, at surgical resection. The source was PBMCs, collected after nivolumab (anti-PD-1) treatment. The receptors come from a person aged 40 to 85 with oral cavity squamous cell carcinoma.

The rearrangement uses TRBV6-6 and TRBJ1-6, with no clear D. Germline lookup yields CDR1 MNHNY and CDR2 SVGAGI (reference sequence). V lost 2 bases, J lost 10 bases, and 6 bases lay in between. The length of the CDR3 is 12 residues. The CDR3 sequence: CASSYVGSPLHF. The CDR3 DNA reads TGTGCCAGCAGTTACGTGGGATCACCCCTCCACTTT.

The rearrangement joins TRBV7-9 to TRBJ1-1; weak D call: TRBD1 (5 bases). Germline V CDR1 and CDR2: SEHNR, FQNEAQ (reference sequence). V dropped 3 bases and J dropped 1 base, with 9 bases sitting between them. The CDR3 sequence is 14 residues long. CDR3 DNA sequence: TGTGCCAGCAGCTTTGCCGACAGGAACACTGAAGCTTTCTTT. It encodes CASSFADRNTEAFF.

The rearrangement uses TRBV19 and TRBJ2-7, with D perhaps matching TRBD1 (5 bases). Germline V gene lookup returns CDR1 LNHDA and CDR2 SQIVND (reference sequence). The CDR3 extends over 15 amino acids. Deletions cut 1 base from V and 3 bases from J, with 13 bases between. The chain's CDR3 is CASSIARRAIYEQYF. The CDR3, as DNA: TGTGCCAGTAGTATAGCTCGCAGGGCCATCTACGAGCAGTACTTC.

The chain carries TRBV6-1 and TRBJ1-1; 7 bases are shared with TRBD1. CDR1 and CDR2 from the germline V gene are MNHNS and SASEGT. The CDR3 is 14 residues long. V was clipped by 8 bases and J by 1 base; unmatched bases: 7. In DNA, the CDR3 is TGTGCCAGCTCCCTGGGACAGACGAACACTGAAGCTTTCTTT. Protein product: CASSLGQTNTEAFF.

The chain carries TRBV5-1 and TRBJ2-4; the match to TRBD2 covers 13 bases. Trimming removed 0 bases from V and 1 base from J; junction bases left unmatched: 7. This CDR3 has 19 residues. Germline values: CDR1 SGHRS, CDR2 YFSETQ. The CDR3 reads CASSLDRTSGRVAKNIQYF. DNA of the CDR3: TGCGCCAGCAGCTTGGATCGGACTAGCGGGAGAGTGGCCAAAAACATTCAGTACTTC.

This chain joins TRBV9 and TRBJ2-7; D ambiguous. The CDR3 length is 13 residues. In germline, CDR1 is SGDLS, CDR2 YYNGEE. Trimming removed 4 bases from V and 6 bases from J, with 14 bases in between. CDR3 coding DNA: TGTGCCAGCAGCCCCCTGTTGCGAGGCGAGCAGTACTTC. Protein: CASSPLLRGEQYF.

The V and J genes are TRBV7-9 and TRBJ1-3; maybe TRBD1 (6 bases). CDR1 and CDR2 from the germline V gene are SEHNR and FQNEAQ (reference sequence). This CDR3 has 18 residues. V was cut by 5 bases and J by 7 bases, with 27 bases left in between. CDR3 in amino acids: CASSQRGAAGAVRNTIYF. In DNA form, the CDR3 reads TGTGCCAGCAGCCAGAGAGGGGCGGCAGGGGCCGTTCGGAACACCATATATTTT. Drawing the rest from reference TRBV7-9 and TRBJ1-3, the complete variable domain is DTGVSQNPRHKITKRGQNVTFRCDPISEHNRLYWYRQTLGQGPEFLTYFQNEAQLEKSRLLSDRFSAERPKGSFSTLEIQRTEQGDSAMYLCASSQRGAAGAVRNTIYFGEGSWLTVV.

This CDR3 reads CASSLDGRNTIYF. In nucleotides, the CDR3 is TGTGCCAGCAGCTTAGATGGGAGAAACACCATATATTTT. The rearrangement joins TRBV7-9 to TRBJ1-3; D is unclear. Trimming stripped 1 base from V and 5 bases from J, with 6 bases between. The germline V gene encodes CDR1 SEHNR and CDR2 FQNEAQ (reference sequence). This CDR3 has 13 amino acids.